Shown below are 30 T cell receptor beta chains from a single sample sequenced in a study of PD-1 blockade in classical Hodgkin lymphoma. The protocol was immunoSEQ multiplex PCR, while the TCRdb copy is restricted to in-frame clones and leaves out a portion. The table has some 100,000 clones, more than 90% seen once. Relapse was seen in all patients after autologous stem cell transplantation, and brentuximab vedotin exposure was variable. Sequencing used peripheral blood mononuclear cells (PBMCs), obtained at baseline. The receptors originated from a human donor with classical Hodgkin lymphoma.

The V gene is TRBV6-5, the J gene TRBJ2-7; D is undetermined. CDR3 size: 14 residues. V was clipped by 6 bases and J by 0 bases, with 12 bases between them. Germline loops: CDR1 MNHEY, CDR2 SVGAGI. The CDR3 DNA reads TGTGCCAGCAGAACGACAATACCCTCCTACGAGCAGTACTTC. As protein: CASRTTIPSYEQYF.

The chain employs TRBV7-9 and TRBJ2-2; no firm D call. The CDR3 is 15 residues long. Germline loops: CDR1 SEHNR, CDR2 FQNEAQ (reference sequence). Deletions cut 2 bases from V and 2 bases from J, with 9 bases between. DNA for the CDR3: TGTGCCAGCAGCTTAAATTTCCGAAACACCGGGGAGCTGTTTTTT. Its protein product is CASSLNFRNTGELFF.

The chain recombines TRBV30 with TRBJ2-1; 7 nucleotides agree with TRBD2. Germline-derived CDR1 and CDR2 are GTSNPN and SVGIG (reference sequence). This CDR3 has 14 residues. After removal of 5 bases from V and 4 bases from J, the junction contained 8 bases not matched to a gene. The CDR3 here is CAWSALAIYNEQFF. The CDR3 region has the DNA TGTGCCTGGTCCGCACTAGCGATATACAATGAGCAGTTCTTC.

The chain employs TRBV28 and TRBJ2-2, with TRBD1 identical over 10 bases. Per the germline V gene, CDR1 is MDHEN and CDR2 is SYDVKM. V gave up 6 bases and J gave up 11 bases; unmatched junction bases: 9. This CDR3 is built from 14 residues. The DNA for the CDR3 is TGTGCCAGCAGCAACGACAGGGGGCTTCTAGAGCTGTTTTTT. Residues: CASSNDRGLLELFF.

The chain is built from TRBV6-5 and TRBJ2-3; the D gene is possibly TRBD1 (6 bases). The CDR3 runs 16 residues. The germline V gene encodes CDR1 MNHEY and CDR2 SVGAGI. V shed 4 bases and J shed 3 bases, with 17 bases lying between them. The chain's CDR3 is CASSFSRTATTDTQYF. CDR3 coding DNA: TGTGCCAGCAGTTTTAGTAGGACAGCTACTACAGATACGCAGTATTTT.

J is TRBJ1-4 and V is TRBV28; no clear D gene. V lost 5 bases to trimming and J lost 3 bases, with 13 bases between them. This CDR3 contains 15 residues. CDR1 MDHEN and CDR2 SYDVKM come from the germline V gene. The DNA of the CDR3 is TGTGCCAGCAGTGAACCGGGTAGACCTAATGAAAAACTGTTTTTT. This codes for CASSEPGRPNEKLFF.

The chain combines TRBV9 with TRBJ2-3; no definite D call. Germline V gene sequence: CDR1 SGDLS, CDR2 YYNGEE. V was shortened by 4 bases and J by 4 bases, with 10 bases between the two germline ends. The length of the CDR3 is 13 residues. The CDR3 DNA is TGTGCCAGCAGCCCAGCAGGACCAGATACGCAGTATTTT. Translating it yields CASSPAGPDTQYF.

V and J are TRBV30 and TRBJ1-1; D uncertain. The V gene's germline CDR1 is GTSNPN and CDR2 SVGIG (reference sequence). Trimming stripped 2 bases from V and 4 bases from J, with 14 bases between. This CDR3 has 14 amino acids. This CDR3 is CAWSMGILGTEAFF. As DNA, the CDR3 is TGTGCCTGGAGTATGGGGATTCTGGGCACTGAAGCTTTCTTT.

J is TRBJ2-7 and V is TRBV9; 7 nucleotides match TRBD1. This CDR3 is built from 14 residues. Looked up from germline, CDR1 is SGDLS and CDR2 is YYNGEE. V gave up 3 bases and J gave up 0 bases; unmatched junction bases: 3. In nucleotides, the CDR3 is TGTGCCAGCAGCGGAGGGGGCAGCTCCTACGAGCAGTACTTC. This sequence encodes CASSGGGSSYEQYF.

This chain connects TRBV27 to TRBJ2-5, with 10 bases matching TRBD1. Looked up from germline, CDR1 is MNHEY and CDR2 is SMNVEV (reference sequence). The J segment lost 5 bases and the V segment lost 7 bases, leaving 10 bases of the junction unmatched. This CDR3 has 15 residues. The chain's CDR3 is CASTRGTGDKETQYF. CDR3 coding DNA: TGTGCCAGCACTAGGGGGACAGGGGACAAGGAGACCCAGTACTTC.

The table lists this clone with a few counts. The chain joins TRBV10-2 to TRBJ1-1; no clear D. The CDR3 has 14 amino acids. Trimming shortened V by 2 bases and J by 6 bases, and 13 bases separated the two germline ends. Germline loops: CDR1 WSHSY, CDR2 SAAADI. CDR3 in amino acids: CASSEVSLNSEAFF. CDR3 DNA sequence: TGCGCCAGCAGTGAGGTCAGCCTCAACTCTGAAGCTTTCTTT.

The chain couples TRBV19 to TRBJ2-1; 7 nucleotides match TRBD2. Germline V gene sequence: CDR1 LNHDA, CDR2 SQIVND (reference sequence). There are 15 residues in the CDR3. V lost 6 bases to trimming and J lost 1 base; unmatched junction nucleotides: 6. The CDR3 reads CASSPLASSYNEQFF. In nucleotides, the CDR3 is TGTGCCAGTAGCCCACTAGCGAGTTCCTACAATGAGCAGTTCTTC.

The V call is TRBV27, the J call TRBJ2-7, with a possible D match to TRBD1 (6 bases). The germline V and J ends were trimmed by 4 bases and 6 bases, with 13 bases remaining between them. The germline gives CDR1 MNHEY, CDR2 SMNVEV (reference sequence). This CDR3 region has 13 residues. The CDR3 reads CASSSGAFAEQYF. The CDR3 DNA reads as TGTGCCAGCAGTTCAGGGGCGTTCGCCGAGCAGTACTTC.

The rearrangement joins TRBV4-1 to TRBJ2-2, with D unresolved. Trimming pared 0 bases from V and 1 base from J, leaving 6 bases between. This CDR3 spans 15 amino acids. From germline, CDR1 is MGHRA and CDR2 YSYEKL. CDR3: CASSQERMNTGELFF. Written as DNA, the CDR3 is TGCGCCAGCAGCCAAGAACGGATGAACACCGGGGAGCTGTTTTTT.

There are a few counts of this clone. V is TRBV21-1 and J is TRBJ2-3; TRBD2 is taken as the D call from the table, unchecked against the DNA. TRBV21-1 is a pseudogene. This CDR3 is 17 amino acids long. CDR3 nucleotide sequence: TGTGCCAGCAGCAAGGGTAAGGTAGCGGCCCTCACAGATACGCAGTATTTT. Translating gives CASSKGKVAALTDTQYF.

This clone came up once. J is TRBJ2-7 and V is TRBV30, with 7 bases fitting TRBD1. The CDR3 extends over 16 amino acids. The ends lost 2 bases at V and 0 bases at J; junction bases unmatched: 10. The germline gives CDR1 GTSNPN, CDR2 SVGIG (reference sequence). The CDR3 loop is CAWSNSPGQTSYEQYF. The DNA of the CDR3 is TGTGCCTGGAGTAACTCTCCGGGACAGACCTCCTACGAGCAGTACTTC.

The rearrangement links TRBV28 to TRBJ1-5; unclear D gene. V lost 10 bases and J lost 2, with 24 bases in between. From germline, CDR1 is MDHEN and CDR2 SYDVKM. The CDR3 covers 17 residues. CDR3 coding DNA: TGTGCCATCGATGTTCTTCCCTCTCTATTTGGCAATCAGCCCCAGCATTTT. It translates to CAIDVLPSLFGNQPQHF. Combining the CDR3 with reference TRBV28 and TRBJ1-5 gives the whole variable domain DVKVTQSSRYLVKRTGEKVFLECVQDMDHENMFWYRQDPGLGLRLIYFSYDVKMKEKGDIPEGYSVSREKKERFSLILESASTNQTSMYLCAIDVLPSLFGNQPQHFGDGTRLSIL.

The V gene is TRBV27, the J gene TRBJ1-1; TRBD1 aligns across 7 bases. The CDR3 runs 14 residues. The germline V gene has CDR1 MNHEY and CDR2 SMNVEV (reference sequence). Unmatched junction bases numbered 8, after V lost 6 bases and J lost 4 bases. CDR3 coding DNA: TGTGCCAGCAGCCTACCGGGACAGATCACTGAAGCTTTCTTT. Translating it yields CASSLPGQITEAFF.

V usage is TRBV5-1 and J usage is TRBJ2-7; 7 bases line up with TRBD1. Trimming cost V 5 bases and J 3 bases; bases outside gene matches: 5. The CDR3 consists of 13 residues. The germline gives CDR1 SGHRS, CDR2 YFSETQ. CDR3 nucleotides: TGCGCCAGCAGGTCGACAGGGCACTACGAGCAGTACTTC. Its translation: CASRSTGHYEQYF. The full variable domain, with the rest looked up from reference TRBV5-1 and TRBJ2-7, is KAGVTQTPRYLIKTRGQQVTLSCSPISGHRSVSWYQQTPGQGLQFLFEYFSETQRNKGNFPGRFSGRQFSNSRSEMNVSTLELGDSALYLCASRSTGHYEQYFGPGTRLTVT.

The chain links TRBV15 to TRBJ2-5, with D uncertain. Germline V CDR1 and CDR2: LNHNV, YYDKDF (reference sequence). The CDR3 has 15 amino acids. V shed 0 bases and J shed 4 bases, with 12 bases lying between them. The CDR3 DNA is TGTGCCACCAGCAGAGATATAAAGTCTGCAGAGACCCAGTACTTC. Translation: CATSRDIKSAETQYF.

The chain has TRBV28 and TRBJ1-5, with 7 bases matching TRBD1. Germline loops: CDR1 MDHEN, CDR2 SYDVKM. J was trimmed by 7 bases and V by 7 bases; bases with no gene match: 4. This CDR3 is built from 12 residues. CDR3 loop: CASTPDRQPQHF. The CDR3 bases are TGTGCCAGCACCCCGGACAGGCAGCCCCAGCATTTT.

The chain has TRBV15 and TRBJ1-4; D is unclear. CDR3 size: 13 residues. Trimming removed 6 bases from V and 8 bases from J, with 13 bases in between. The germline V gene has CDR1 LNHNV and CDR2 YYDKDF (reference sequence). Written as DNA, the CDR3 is TGTGCCACCAGGGGATGGGCCGGGGAAAAACTGTTTTTT. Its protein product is CATRGWAGEKLFF. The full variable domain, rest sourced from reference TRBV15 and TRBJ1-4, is DAMVIQNPRYQVTQFGKPVTLSCSQTLNHNVMYWYQQKSSQAPKLLFHYYDKDFNNEADTPDNFQSRRPNTSFCFLDIRSPGLGDTAMYLCATRGWAGEKLFFGSGTQLSVL.

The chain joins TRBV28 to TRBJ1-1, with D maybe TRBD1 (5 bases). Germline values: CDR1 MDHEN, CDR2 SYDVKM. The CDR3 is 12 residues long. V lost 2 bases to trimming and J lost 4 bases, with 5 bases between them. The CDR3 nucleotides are TGTGCCAGCAGTTTAGGGACCACTGAAGCTTTCTTT. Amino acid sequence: CASSLGTTEAFF.

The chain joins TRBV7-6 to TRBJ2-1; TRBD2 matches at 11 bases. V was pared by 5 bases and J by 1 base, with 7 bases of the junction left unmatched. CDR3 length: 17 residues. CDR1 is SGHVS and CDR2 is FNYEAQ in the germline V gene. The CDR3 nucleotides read TGTGCCAGCAGCCTACTAGCGGGAGTAGGGTCCTACAATGAGCAGTTCTTC. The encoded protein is CASSLLAGVGSYNEQFF. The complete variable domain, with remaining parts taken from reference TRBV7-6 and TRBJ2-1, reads GAGVSQSPRYKVTKRGQDVALRCDPISGHVSLYWYRQALGQGPEFLTYFNYEAQQDKSGLPNDRFSAERPEGSISTLTIQRTEQRDSAMYRCASSLLAGVGSYNEQFFGPGTRLTVL.

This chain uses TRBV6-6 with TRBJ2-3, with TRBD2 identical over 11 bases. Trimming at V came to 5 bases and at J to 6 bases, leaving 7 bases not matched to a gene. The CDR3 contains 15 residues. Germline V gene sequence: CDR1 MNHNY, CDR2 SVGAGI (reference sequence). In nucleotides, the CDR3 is TGTGCCAGCAGTCTTCTAGCGGGAGGCAGGGATACGCAGTATTTT. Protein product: CASSLLAGGRDTQYF.

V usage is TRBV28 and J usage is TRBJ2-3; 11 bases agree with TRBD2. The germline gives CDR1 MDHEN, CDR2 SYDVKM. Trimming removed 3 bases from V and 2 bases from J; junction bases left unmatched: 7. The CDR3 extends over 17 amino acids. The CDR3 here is CASSFLGLAEITDTQYF. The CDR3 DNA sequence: TGTGCCAGCAGTTTCCTGGGACTAGCGGAGATCACAGATACGCAGTATTTT.

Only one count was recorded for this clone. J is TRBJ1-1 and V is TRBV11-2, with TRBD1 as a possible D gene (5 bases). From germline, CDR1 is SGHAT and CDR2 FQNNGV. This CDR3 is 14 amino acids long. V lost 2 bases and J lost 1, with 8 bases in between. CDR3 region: CASSLRQTNTEAFF. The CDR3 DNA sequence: TGTGCCAGCAGCTTAAGACAGACGAACACTGAAGCTTTCTTT.

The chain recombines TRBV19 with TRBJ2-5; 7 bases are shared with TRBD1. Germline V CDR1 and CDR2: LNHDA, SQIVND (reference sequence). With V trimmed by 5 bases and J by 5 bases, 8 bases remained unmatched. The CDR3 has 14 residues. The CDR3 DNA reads TGTGCCAGTAGTCCCGACAGGGCCCGGGAGACCCAGTACTTC. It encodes CASSPDRARETQYF.

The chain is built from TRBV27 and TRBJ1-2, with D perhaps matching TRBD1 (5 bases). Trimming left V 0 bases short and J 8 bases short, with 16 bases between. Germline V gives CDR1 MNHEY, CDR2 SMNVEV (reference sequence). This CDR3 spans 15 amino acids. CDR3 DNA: TGTGCCAGCAGTTTATCCATCGGGGGAAGGGAAGGCTACACCTTC. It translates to CASSLSIGGREGYTF.

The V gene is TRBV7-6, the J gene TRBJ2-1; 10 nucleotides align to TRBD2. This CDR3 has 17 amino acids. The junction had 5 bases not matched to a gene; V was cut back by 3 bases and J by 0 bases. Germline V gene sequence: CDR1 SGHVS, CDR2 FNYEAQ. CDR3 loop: CASSLIPSGSSYNEQFF. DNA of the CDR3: TGTGCCAGCAGCTTGATCCCTAGCGGGAGCTCCTACAATGAGCAGTTCTTC. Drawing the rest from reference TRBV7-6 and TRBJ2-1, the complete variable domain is GAGVSQSPRYKVTKRGQDVALRCDPISGHVSLYWYRQALGQGPEFLTYFNYEAQQDKSGLPNDRFSAERPEGSISTLTIQRTEQRDSAMYRCASSLIPSGSSYNEQFFGPGTRLTVL.